Below, 14 T cell receptor beta chains from the same sample are listed, as sequenced in a study of blood T cell repertoires in COVID-19. Libraries were prepared by immunoSEQ multiplex PCR; TCRdb keeps only in-frame clonotypes and omits some of them. The table has roughly 53,000 clones, about three quarters seen once; the top ten hold around 45%. Sequencing was carried out using peripheral blood. These receptors were collected from a man in his 70s with active or convalescent COVID-19.

V gene TRBV6-6 combines with J gene TRBJ2-7, with 11 bases identical to TRBD1. The ends lost 4 bases at V and 7 bases at J; junction bases unmatched: 12. Germline V gives CDR1 MNHNY, CDR2 SVGAGI (reference sequence). The CDR3 runs to 16 residues. CDR3 protein: CASSLLRGQGAREQYF. For the CDR3, the DNA is TGTGCCAGCAGTTTACTACGCGGACAGGGGGCAAGGGAGCAGTACTTC.

V gene TRBV27 combines with J gene TRBJ1-1; TRBD1 might be the D (5 bases). The CDR3 totals 15 residues. Trimming pared 7 bases from V and 1 base from J, leaving 16 bases between. Germline CDR1 and CDR2: MNHEY and SMNVEV (reference sequence). CDR3 protein: CASTHNSGGNTEAFF. The CDR3 region has the DNA TGTGCCAGCACCCACAATTCGGGGGGGAACACTGAAGCTTTCTTT.

The chain employs TRBV5-4 and TRBJ2-2; 13 bases are a match to TRBD2. This CDR3 has 16 amino acids. Germline V gene sequence: CDR1 SGHNT, CDR2 YYREEE (reference sequence). Trimming cost V 6 bases and J 7 bases; bases outside gene matches: 9. The CDR3 DNA reads as TGTGCCAGCACCGAACTAGCGGGGGGGCCTCACGGGGAGCTGTTTTTT. Translation gives CASTELAGGPHGELFF.

The genes are TRBV11-3 and TRBJ2-3; D gene uncertain. This CDR3 is 15 amino acids long. CDR1 is SGHNT, CDR2 YENEEA, per germline. The V gene lost 1 base and the J gene lost 4 bases, with 12 bases spanning the gap. CDR3 sequence: CASSLGPTAADTQYF. In nucleotides, the CDR3 is TGTGCCAGCAGCTTAGGGCCTACGGCGGCAGATACGCAGTATTTT.

This rearrangement joins TRBV25-1 to TRBJ1-1; 10 bases match TRBD1. CDR1 is MGHDK and CDR2 is SYGVNS in the germline V gene. This CDR3 region has 14 residues. Losses at the gene ends were 4 bases for V and 3 bases for J; bases not matched to a gene: 2. The CDR3 is CASSGDRGYTEAFF. CDR3 DNA sequence: TGTGCCAGCAGTGGGGACAGGGGTTACACTGAAGCTTTCTTT.

The chain joins TRBV14 to TRBJ2-1; 7 bases match TRBD1. Germline V CDR1 and CDR2: SGHDN, FVKESK. Unmatched junction bases numbered 14, after V lost 3 bases and J lost 3 bases. The CDR3 consists of 18 residues. The CDR3 DNA is TGTGCCAGCAGCCAGACCTGGGAAAAGGGGGCTCTCTACAATGAGCAGTTCTTC. Its translation: CASSQTWEKGALYNEQFF.

The chain joins TRBV6-6 to TRBJ1-2, with TRBD1 matching over 7 bases. The CDR3 is 12 amino acids. V shed 4 bases, J shed 9 bases, and the junction held 5 bases outside the gene matches. The germline V gene has CDR1 MNHNY and CDR2 SVGAGI (reference sequence). This CDR3 is CASSFTDRSYTF. The DNA of the CDR3 is TGTGCCAGCAGTTTCACGGACAGGAGCTACACCTTC.

There are a few counts of this clone. The J gene is TRBJ2-7, the V gene TRBV7-9; D is perhaps TRBD2 (7 bases). This CDR3 is built from 14 residues. V lost 3 bases, J lost 4 bases, and 13 bases lay in between. Per the germline V gene, CDR1 is SEHNR and CDR2 is FQNEAQ (reference sequence). Written as DNA, the CDR3 is TGTGCCAGCAGCTTTGGGGGGGCCGTATACGAGCAGTACTTC. Translating it yields CASSFGGAVYEQYF.

The chain joins TRBV6-2 or TRBV6-3 to TRBJ2-1, with 10 bases lining up with TRBD2. The V segment lost 2 bases and the J segment 4 bases; nucleotides outside the gene matches: 5. The CDR3 consists of 16 residues. Per germline, CDR1 MNHEY and CDR2 SVGEGT. The DNA of the CDR3 is TGTGCCAGCAGTTACGGGGCTAGCGGGGGATACAATGAGCAGTTCTTC. This codes for CASSYGASGGYNEQFF.

The V call is TRBV9, the J call TRBJ2-5; TRBD1 aligns across 9 bases. Germline CDR1 SGDLS, CDR2 YYNGEE. There are 15 residues in the CDR3. J gave up 2 bases and V 4 bases, and 6 bases lay outside the gene matches. The CDR3 nucleotides are TGTGCCAGCAGCTCCAGACAGGGGGTTCAAGAGACCCAGTACTTC. Encoded protein: CASSSRQGVQETQYF.

This chain connects TRBV7-3 to TRBJ2-1, with D possibly being TRBD2 (6 bases). The CDR3 is 16 residues long. Germline V gene data show CDR1 as SGHTA and CDR2 as FQGTGA. Trimming left V 5 bases short and J 0 bases short, with 14 bases between. The CDR3 here is CASSPLSSASYNEQFF. CDR3 DNA sequence: TGTGCCAGCAGCCCGTTATCTAGCGCCTCCTACAATGAGCAGTTCTTC.

The V and J genes are TRBV10-3 and TRBJ1-4; no clear D gene. The length of the CDR3 is 13 residues. V gave up 10 bases and J gave up 5 bases, with 14 bases separating them. Germline loops: CDR1 ENHRY, CDR2 SYGVKD. The CDR3 coding sequence is TGTGCCACCAGAAGCCCCTTAAATGAAAAACTGTTTTTT. Amino acid sequence: CATRSPLNEKLFF.

The chain has TRBV5-1 and TRBJ1-3; no firm D call. The CDR3 spans 15 residues. The V end lost 0 bases, the J end lost 1 base, and 8 bases lay between the germline ends. Germline CDR1 is SGHRS and CDR2 is YFSETQ. DNA of the CDR3: TGCGCCAGCAGCTTGGCTCCGAGTTCTGGAAACACCATATATTTT. It yields the protein CASSLAPSSGNTIYF.

This chain links TRBV12-3 or TRBV12-4 with TRBJ2-7; the D gene is possibly TRBD1 (6 bases). This CDR3 is 13 amino acids long. Trimming stripped 5 bases from V and 2 bases from J, with 10 bases between. The CDR3 nucleotides are TGTGCCAGCAGTCGGACAGTTACCTACGAGCAGTACTTC. Amino acid sequence: CASSRTVTYEQYF.